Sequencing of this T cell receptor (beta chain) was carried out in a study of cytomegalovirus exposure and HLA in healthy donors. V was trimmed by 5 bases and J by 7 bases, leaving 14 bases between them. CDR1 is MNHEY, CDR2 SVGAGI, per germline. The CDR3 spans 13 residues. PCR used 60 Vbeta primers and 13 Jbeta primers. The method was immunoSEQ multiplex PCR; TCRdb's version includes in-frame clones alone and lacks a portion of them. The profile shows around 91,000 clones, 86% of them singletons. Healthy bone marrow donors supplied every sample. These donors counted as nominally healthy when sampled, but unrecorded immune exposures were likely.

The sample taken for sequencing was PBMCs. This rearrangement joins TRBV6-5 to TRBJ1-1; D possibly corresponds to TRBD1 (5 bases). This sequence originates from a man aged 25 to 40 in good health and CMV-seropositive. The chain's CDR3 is CASSARAGNEAFF. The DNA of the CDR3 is TGTGCCAGCAGTGCCCGGGCAGGGAATGAAGCTTTCTTT.